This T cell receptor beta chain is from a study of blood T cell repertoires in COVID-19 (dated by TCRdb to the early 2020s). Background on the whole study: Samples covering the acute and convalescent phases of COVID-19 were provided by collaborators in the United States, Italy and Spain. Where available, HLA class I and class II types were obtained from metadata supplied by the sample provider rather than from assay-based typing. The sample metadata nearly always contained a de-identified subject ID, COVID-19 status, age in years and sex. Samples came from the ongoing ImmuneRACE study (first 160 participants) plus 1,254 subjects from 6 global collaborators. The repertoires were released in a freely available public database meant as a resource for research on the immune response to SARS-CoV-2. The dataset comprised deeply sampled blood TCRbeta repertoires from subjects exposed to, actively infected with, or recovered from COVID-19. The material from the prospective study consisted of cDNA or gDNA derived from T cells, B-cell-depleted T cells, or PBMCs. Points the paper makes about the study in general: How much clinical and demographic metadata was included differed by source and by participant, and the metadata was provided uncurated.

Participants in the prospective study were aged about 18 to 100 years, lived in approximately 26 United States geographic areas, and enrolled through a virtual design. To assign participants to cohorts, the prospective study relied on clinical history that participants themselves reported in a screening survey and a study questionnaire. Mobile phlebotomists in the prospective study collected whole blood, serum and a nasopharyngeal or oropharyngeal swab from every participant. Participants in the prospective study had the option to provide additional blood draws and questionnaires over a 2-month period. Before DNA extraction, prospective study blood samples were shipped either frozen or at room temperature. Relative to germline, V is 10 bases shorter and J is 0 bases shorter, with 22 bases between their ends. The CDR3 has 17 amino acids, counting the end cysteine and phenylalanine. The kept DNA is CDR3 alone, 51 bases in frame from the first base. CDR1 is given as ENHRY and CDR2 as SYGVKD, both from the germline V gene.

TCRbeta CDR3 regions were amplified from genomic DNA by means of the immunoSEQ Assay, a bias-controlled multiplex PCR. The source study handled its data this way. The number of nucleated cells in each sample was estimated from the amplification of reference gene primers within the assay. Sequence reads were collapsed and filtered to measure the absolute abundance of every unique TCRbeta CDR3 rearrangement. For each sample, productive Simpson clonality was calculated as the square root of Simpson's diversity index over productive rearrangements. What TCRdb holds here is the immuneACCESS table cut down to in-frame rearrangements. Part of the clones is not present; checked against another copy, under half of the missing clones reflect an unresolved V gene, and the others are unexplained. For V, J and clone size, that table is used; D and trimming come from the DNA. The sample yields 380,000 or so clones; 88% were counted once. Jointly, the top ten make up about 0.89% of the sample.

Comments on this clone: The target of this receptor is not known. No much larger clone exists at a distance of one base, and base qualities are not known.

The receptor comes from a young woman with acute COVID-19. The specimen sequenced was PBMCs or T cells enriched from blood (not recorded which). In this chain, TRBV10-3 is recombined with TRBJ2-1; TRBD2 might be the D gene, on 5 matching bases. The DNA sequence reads TGTGCCACCGGAGGCCCCTCTCCAAAGAGCTCCTACAATGAGCAGTTCTTC. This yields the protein CATGGPSPKSSYNEQFF.